These T cell receptor beta chains were read from a single sample in a study of memory CD4+ T cells and cytomegalovirus serostatus. The data were produced by immunoSEQ multiplex PCR, yet TCRdb's version contains in-frame clones alone and is incomplete. The table has about 60,000 clones, about three quarters seen once. The sequencing sample was made of memory CD4+ T cells from blood. Receptor source: an adult in good health and CMV-seronegative. Some clones in this sample may be carry-over from other donors' samples. The CDR3 runs from the conserved cysteine through the conserved F or W. D genes are given only for firm matches. Expanded clones are given a class, and other clones once, few, many or no size at all.

CDR3 protein,CDR3 DNA,clone size,D gene,J gene,V gene
CASTLGSSYEQYF,TGTGCCAGCACCCTGGGCAGTTCCTACGAGCAGTACTTC,NA,NA,TRBJ2-7,TRBV5-6
CAISELPNSPLHF,TGTGCCATCAGTGAGTTACCGAATTCACCCCTCCACTTT,NA,NA,TRBJ1-6,TRBV10-3
CASSYSSGTGGNTIYF,TGTGCCAGCAGTTACTCATCAGGGACTGGAGGAAACACCATATATTTT,NA,NA,TRBJ1-3,TRBV6-6
CAWRGGSGANVLTF,TGTGCCTGGAGGGGGGGTTCTGGGGCCAACGTCCTGACTTTC,NA,NA,TRBJ2-6,TRBV30
CASSKGINQPQHF,TGTGCCAGTAGTAAGGGCATCAATCAGCCCCAGCATTTT,NA,NA,TRBJ1-5,TRBV19
CASRVGPFYEQYF,TGTGCCAGCCGGGTCGGCCCCTTCTACGAGCAGTACTTC,NA,NA,TRBJ2-7,TRBV28
CASSYFGEQYF,TGTGCCAGCAGTTACTTCGGTGAGCAGTACTTC,NA,NA,TRBJ2-7,TRBV28
CASSPGWNTEAFF,TGCGCCAGCAGCCCTGGGTGGAACACTGAAGCTTTCTTT,NA,NA,TRBJ1-1,TRBV4-1
CASSEERSGNTIYF,TGTGCCAGCAGTGAGGAGCGCTCTGGAAACACCATATATTTT,NA,NA,TRBJ1-3,TRBV25-1
CASSRQDQETQYF,TGTGCCAGTAGTAGGCAGGACCAAGAGACCCAGTACTTC,NA,NA,TRBJ2-5,TRBV19
CASSVLREGLGNEQFF,TGTGCCAGCAGTGTCTTGCGGGAGGGCCTCGGAAATGAGCAGTTCTTC,NA,TRBD2,TRBJ2-1,TRBV2
CASSPQGQGMNTEAFF,TGTGCCAGCTCACCACAAGGACAGGGGATGAACACTGAAGCTTTCTTT,few,TRBD1,TRBJ1-1,TRBV18
CASSIGGSGANVLTF,TGTGCCAGTAGTATAGGAGGGTCTGGGGCCAACGTCCTGACTTTC,NA,NA,TRBJ2-6,TRBV19
CASSLALQYEQYF,TGTGCCAGCAGCTTAGCGTTGCAGTACGAGCAGTACTTC,NA,NA,TRBJ2-7,TRBV7-2
CSVMAEETQYF,TGCAGCGTTATGGCTGAAGAGACCCAGTACTTC,NA,NA,TRBJ2-5,TRBV29-1
CASSLLRGRDEQYF,TGTGCCAGCAGCTTATTGAGGGGGCGCGACGAGCAGTACTTC,NA,TRBD1,TRBJ2-7,TRBV11-2